Listed below are T cell receptor beta chains from one sample, sequenced in a study of cytomegalovirus exposure and HLA in healthy donors. TCRdb's table, derived via immunoSEQ multiplex PCR, lists solely in-frame clones and lacks some. The sample records 150,000 to 200,000 clones, around 80% being singletons. The specimen sequenced was PBMCs. Receptors were obtained from a young woman in good health and CMV-seropositive. Each CDR3 is given with its conserved first and last residue. Each record gives: J gene, CDR3 length, V gene, D gene, clone size, CDR3 DNA, CDR3 protein. D genes are given only for firm matches. The size of a clone is reported for some rows only, either as once, few or many, or as a class for expanded clones.

>TRBJ1-2|15|TRBV25-1|TRBD1|.
TGTGCCAGCATTGGCACCGGGACAGGGAAATATGGCTACACCTTC
CASIGTGTGKYGYTF
>TRBJ1-2|15|TRBV19|.|.
TGTGCCAGTAGAGTGGGTGCGCAGGGGATCTATGGCTACACCTTC
CASRVGAQGIYGYTF
>TRBJ1-1|11|TRBV11-3|.|.
TGTGCCAGCAGCTTGCGGGGATACGCTTTCTTT
CASSLRGYAFF
>TRBJ1-5|14|TRBV6-6|.|.
TGTGCCAGCAGTTACAAGTCGGAGGTGCAGCCCCAGCATTTT
CASSYKSEVQPQHF
>TRBJ2-7|14|TRBV7-9|.|.
TGTGCCAGCAGCTTAGTTCGGGAGTCCTACGAGCAGTACTTC
CASSLVRESYEQYF
>TRBJ1-5|13|TRBV2|TRBD1|.
TGTGCCAGCAAGGGACAGGGGAATCAGCCCCAGCATTTT
CASKGQGNQPQHF
>TRBJ2-1|15|TRBV7-8|.|once
TGTGCCAGCAGCTTAGGACGGGGGACGTGGAATGAGCAGTTCTTC
CASSLGRGTWNEQFF
>TRBJ1-4|14|TRBV18|.|.
TGTGCCAGCTCACCTGATCTGGCCGATGAAAAACTGTTTTTT
CASSPDLADEKLFF
>TRBJ2-1|16|TRBV27|.|.
TGTGCCAGCAGTTTGTCGGGACTCAGCTCCTACAATGAGCAGTTCTTC
CASSLSGLSSYNEQFF
>TRBJ2-2|15|TRBV10-1|.|.
TGCGCCAGCAGTGGTCCCCTTACGAACACCGGGGAGCTGTTTTTT
CASSGPLTNTGELFF
>TRBJ1-5|16|TRBV7-2|.|.
TGTGCCAGCAGCTTAGTCGGGGGGCGCAGCAATCAGCCCCAGCATTTT
CASSLVGGRSNQPQHF
>TRBJ1-5|13|TRBV27|.|.
TGTGCCAGCAGCGGAGGATCCAATCAGCCCCAGCATTTT
CASSGGSNQPQHF
>TRBJ1-2|14|TRBV19|.|.
TGTGCCAGTAGTCTACCCCAGGGTCACCATGGCTACACCTTC
CASSLPQGHHGYTF
>TRBJ1-2|15|TRBV27|TRBD1|.
TGTGCCAGCAGTCGGACAGGGGGTACTATCTATGGCTACACCTTC
CASSRTGGTIYGYTF
>TRBJ2-1|11|TRBV20-1|.|.
TGCAGTGCTAGCGGTGGTCATGAGCAGTTCTTC
CSASGGHEQFF
>TRBJ1-1|16|TRBV4-3|TRBD1|.
TGCGCCAGCAGCCAAGATAGAGGACAGGGGGGCACTGAAGCTTTCTTT
CASSQDRGQGGTEAFF
>TRBJ1-1|13|TRBV7-7|.|.
TGTGCCAGCAGCGAAAGGACTAACACTGAAGCTTTCTTT
CASSERTNTEAFF
>TRBJ1-1|16|TRBV6-5|.|few
TGTGCCAGCAGTTATGCCCCTTCGGGTTCGAACACTGAAGCTTTCTTT
CASSYAPSGSNTEAFF
>TRBJ2-2|15|TRBV5-1|.|.
TGCGCCAGCAGCTGGGGGGTCTCGAACACCGGGGAGCTGTTTTTT
CASSWGVSNTGELFF
>TRBJ2-7|18|TRBV29-1|TRBD2|few
TGCAGCGTCGCTAATGGGTCATTCGCCGGGGGGAGCTCCTACGAGCAGTACTTC
CSVANGSFAGGSSYEQYF
>TRBJ2-7|14|TRBV9|.|.
TGTGCCAGCAGCCTTCGACCCCAGGGGTCCGAGCAGTACTTC
CASSLRPQGSEQYF
>TRBJ2-7|13|TRBV6-1|.|.
TGTGCCAGCAGCTTGGGCATGACAAGGGAGCAGTACTTC
CASSLGMTREQYF
>TRBJ1-2|13|TRBV7-8|TRBD1|.
TGTGCCAGCAGCTCGACAGGGAACTATGGCTACACCTTC
CASSSTGNYGYTF
>TRBJ2-5|11|TRBV30|TRBD1|.
TGTGCCGCCTCGACAGGGGAGACCCAGTACTTC
CAASTGETQYF
>TRBJ1-5|14|TRBV19|.|.
TGTGCCAGTAGTATGAGTGAGGTCCCGTACCTCCAGCATTTT
CASSMSEVPYLQHF
>TRBJ2-3|11|TRBV10-3|TRBD2|.
TGTGCCATCAGTGCCGGGACTAGCAAGAATTTT
CAISAGTSKNF
>TRBJ2-5|15|TRBV5-8|TRBD1|.
TGTGCCAGCAGCTTGGGGGACAGGGCTCAAGAGACCCAGTACTTC
CASSLGDRAQETQYF